This T cell receptor beta chain came from a study of OX40 agonist ivuxolimab in advanced cancers. Study in general: Dose-escalation patients' cancers were hepatocellular carcinoma, melanoma, renal cell or head and neck cancer. Enrollees could have had prior anti-PD-1, anti-PD-L1 or anti-CTLA-4 therapy, which about 40% had received.

Broader study findings: In general, CD8+ T cells held more expanded clones than CD4+ did, on average. Both CD4+ and CD8+ T cell populations in blood had undergone clonal expansion by week 6 at 0.1 to 3.0 mg/kg.

The germline V gene encodes CDR1 KGHSH and CDR2 LQKENI. The length of the CDR3 is 13 residues. Deletions cut 4 bases from V and 3 bases from J, with 10 bases between. Sequencing used immunoSEQ multiplex PCR; TCRdb keeps in-frame clones, though not all of them. The table records around 70,000 clones, 80% to 90% of them present only once. Note on this clone: As yet, its antigen is unknown.

The receptor was derived from an adult with an advanced solid tumor such as melanoma, head and neck, liver or kidney cancer. This sample comprised CD4+ or CD8+ T cells sorted from blood, obtained in a trial of the OX40 agonist ivuxolimab. The chain carries TRBV18 and TRBJ2-7; D may be TRBD1 (6 bases). As DNA, the CDR3 is TGTGCCAGCTCACTTGGACAGATCTACGAGCAGTACTTC. Protein: CASSLGQIYEQYF.